This T cell receptor beta chain was sequenced for a study of T cell responses to AZD1222 COVID-19 vaccine. Across the whole study: Doses given second, at about 4 or about 12 weeks, were pooled. Broader study findings: Unmutated regions of variants are reportedly targeted by nearly half of spike-specific TCRs. Once two AZD1222 doses were given, Spike-specific TCR breadth and depth went up. Most donors were white British, females outnumbered males, and clonal diversity was possibly underestimated.

Profiled with immunoSEQ multiplex PCR; TCRdb holds only in-frame clones, not every one. Here the sample spans some 120,000 clones, about 82% being singletons. CDR3 length: 14 residues. Germline V CDR1 and CDR2: SGHTA, FQGNSA. V was pared by 1 base and J by 1 base, with 8 bases between. This clone has only one observation. What it binds is unknown. The specimen was peripheral blood, collected on day 0 of AZD1222 vaccination. The V and J genes are TRBV7-2 and TRBJ2-7; D uncertain. The receptor was isolated from an adult in good health. For the CDR3, the DNA is TGTGCCAGCAGCTTAGTACCCCTGTCCTACGAGCAGTACTTC. Translated, it gives CASSLVPLSYEQYF. Complete variable domain (other parts from reference TRBV7-2 and TRBJ2-7): GAGVSQSPSNKVTEKGKDVELRCDPISGHTALYWYRQSLGQGLEFLIYFQGNSAPDKSGLPSDRFSAERTGGSVSTLTIQRTQQEDSAVYLCASSLVPLSYEQYFGPGTRLTVT.